The source of this T cell receptor beta chain is a study of blood T cell repertoires in COVID-19. Study in general: PBMCs, B-cell-depleted T cells, or T cells provided the cDNA or gDNA that made up the material.

TCRdb's copy holds only in-frame clones and misses some; the assay was immunoSEQ multiplex PCR. The sample comprises approximately 40,000 clones, approximately 83% of which are singletons, and about 2.6% rests with the top ten. CDR3 length: 15 residues. Germline assignment: CDR1 LGHNA and CDR2 YNFKEQ. V was pared by 3 bases and J by 5 bases, with 5 bases of the junction left unmatched. Sequenced sample: peripheral blood. The V call is TRBV4-2, the J call TRBJ2-3; 10 bases align to TRBD1. This TCR was sampled from a woman aged 55 to 70 with acute or convalescent COVID-19. In DNA, the CDR3 is TGTGCCAGCAGCCACCCGGACAGGGGGATAGATACGCAGTATTTT. This translates into CASSHPDRGIDTQYF.